This T cell receptor beta chain was sequenced during a study of radiation and T cells in renal cell carcinoma. Study as a whole: Nephrectomy followed 15 Gy stereotactic body radiation by 4 weeks. Study-level findings and limits: From baseline, blood top tumor clonotypes peaked at 2 weeks post-radiation. Baseline intratumoral clonotype presence is unknown without pretreatment biopsies.

Stated time point: baseline pretreatment blood. Indicated treatment: 15 Gy SBRT to primary tumor, nephrectomy 4 weeks later. This renal cell carcinoma was of the clear cell type. Clones were read by immunoSEQ multiplex PCR, and TCRdb kept only the in-frame ones, dropping some. Of about 140,000 clones detected, around 78% appear once; the ten largest clones hold 20% to 25%. A note on this clone: Its antigen is unidentified.

The CDR3 runs to 15 residues. Per germline, CDR1 PRHDT and CDR2 FYEKMQ (reference sequence). The germline V and J ends were trimmed by 5 bases and 7 bases, with 21 bases remaining between them. The clonotype originates from a woman aged 45-59 years with renal cell carcinoma. The sample was blood, taken from a patient whose treatment included radiotherapy and nephrectomy. V gene TRBV13 combines with J gene TRBJ2-7, with D perhaps matching TRBD1 (6 bases). This CDR3 reads CASSPSRARGGEQYF. The CDR3 nucleotides are TGTGCCAGCAGCCCCTCCAGGGCCCGAGGGGGTGAGCAGTACTTC.